The present T cell receptor (beta chain) was sequenced within a study of T cells in Graves' hyperthyroidism and ophthalmopathy. Study-wide points: Ophthalmopathy was identified by the model a median about 6.4 months ahead of onset. Blood shared most expanded thyroid clonotypes above 0.001.

Trimming removed 4 bases at V and 4 bases at J, with 11 bases between. CDR1 and CDR2 (germline): ENHRY, SYGVKD. The CDR3 is 14 residues long. Ten or more counts support this clonotype. What it binds is not known. The PBMCs were sourced from fresh peripheral blood (about 10 ml). Amplified regions were TCR beta CDR3 sequences from RNA transcripts. TCR CDR3 underwent first-round RT-PCR with the HTBI primer set. TCRdb reanalysed the multiplex PCR reads using MiXCR and keeps one entry per CDR3 protein. The profile covers about 350,000 distinct CDR3 sequences, with about a sixth appearing a single time and around 16% taken by the ten largest.

The clonotype was recovered from a woman aged 40 to 50 with Graves' ophthalmopathy. The material sequenced was blood. This chain uses TRBV10-3 with TRBJ1-5, with unresolved D. The CDR3 region has the DNA TGTGCCATCAGTGGGGAAGGAAGGAATCAGCCCCAGCATTTT. Amino acid sequence: CAISGEGRNQPQHF.